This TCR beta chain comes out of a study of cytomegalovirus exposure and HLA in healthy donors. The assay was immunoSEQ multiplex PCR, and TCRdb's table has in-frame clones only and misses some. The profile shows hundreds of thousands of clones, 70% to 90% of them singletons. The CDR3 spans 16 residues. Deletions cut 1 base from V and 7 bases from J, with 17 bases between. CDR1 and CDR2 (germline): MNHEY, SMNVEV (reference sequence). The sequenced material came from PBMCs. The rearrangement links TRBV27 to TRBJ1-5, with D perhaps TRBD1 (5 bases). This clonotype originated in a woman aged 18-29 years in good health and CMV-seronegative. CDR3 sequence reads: CASSLFLPRGYQPQHF. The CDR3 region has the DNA TGTGCCAGCAGTTTATTCCTCCCCCGGGGGTACCAGCCCCAGCATTTT.